The 13 T cell receptor beta chains below all came from one sample that was sequenced in a study of regulatory T cells in long-lasting Graves disease. Regarding time point: newly diagnosed GD, antithyroid drugs for less than 3 months. From PBMCs, RNA was extracted and then used to make the TCR library. With iRepertoire HTBI primers and Arm-PCR of CDR3 regions, TCR beta libraries were built. TCRdb reprocessed the multiplex PCR reads via MiXCR and lists one record per CDR3 protein. The table lists some 220,000 distinct CDR3 sequences, about 19% of them singletons, with about an eighth in the top ten. The sample also formed part of further work on T cells in Graves' hyperthyroidism and ophthalmopathy.

This sample comprised peripheral blood mononuclear cells (PBMCs), obtained at new diagnosis, from a patient treated with antithyroid drugs. These receptors came from a woman aged 25 to 39 with Graves disease.

This clonotype was observed many times. The chain recombines TRBV29-1 with TRBJ1-2, with 7 bases aligning to TRBD1. The CDR3 has 13 amino acids. In germline, CDR1 is SQVTM, CDR2 ANQGSEA. Losses at the gene ends were 7 bases for V and 0 bases for J; bases not matched to a gene: 5. This CDR3 is CSARGQSNYGYTF. CDR3 nucleotide sequence: TGCAGCGCCCGGGGACAGTCTAACTATGGCTACACCTTC.

This clonotype was detected ten times or more. This chain joins TRBV28 and TRBJ1-2; 9 bases fit TRBD1. Germline loops: CDR1 MDHEN, CDR2 SYDVKM. The CDR3 extends over 15 amino acids. V shed 2 bases and J 1 base; nucleotides not matched to a gene: 2. CDR3 in amino acids: CASSLRGQGNYGYTF. The CDR3 DNA reads as TGTGCCAGCAGTTTACGGGGACAGGGTAACTATGGCTACACCTTC.

This clonotype was seen ten or more times. J is TRBJ1-1 and V is TRBV7-9; a possible D gene is TRBD1 (5 bases). Germline CDR1 SEHNR, CDR2 FQNEAQ (reference sequence). The CDR3 loop spans 13 amino acids. V was cut by 3 bases and J by 10 bases, with 15 bases left in between. The CDR3 loop is CASSFSGDQRAFF. CDR3 nucleotide sequence: TGTGCCAGCAGCTTTTCGGGGGATCAGAGAGCTTTCTTT.

This clonotype occurred many times. The chain combines TRBV28 with TRBJ2-7, with TRBD2 as a possible D gene (5 bases). This CDR3 spans 15 amino acids. V gave up 2 bases and J gave up 3 bases, with 14 bases separating them. Germline V CDR1 and CDR2: MDHEN, SYDVKM. The CDR3 spells CASSLVAGLNYEQYF. The DNA of the CDR3 is TGTGCCAGCAGTTTAGTTGCGGGCCTTAACTACGAGCAGTACTTC.

This clonotype was picked up many times. The J gene is TRBJ1-4, the V gene TRBV27, with 10 bases matching TRBD1. Germline V gives CDR1 MNHEY, CDR2 SMNVEV (reference sequence). This CDR3 region has 16 residues. J lost 8 bases, V lost 3 bases, and 9 bases had no gene match. The CDR3 reads CASSFRTGGWREKLFF. In DNA form, the CDR3 reads TGTGCCAGCAGTTTTAGGACAGGGGGTTGGAGGGAAAAACTGTTTTTT.

CDR3 nucleotides: TGTGCCAGCAGGGACCTTTTAAGAGGGGGGACAGGAGCCTACGAGCAGTACTTC. Translation gives CASRDLLRGGTGAYEQYF. The J gene is TRBJ2-7, the V gene TRBV6-1; TRBD1 agrees at 8 bases. Germline CDR1 MNHNS, CDR2 SASEGT. V lost 6 bases and J lost 2; bases outside the gene matches: 18. This CDR3 region has 18 residues.

This clonotype was seen once. V usage is TRBV10-1 and J usage is TRBJ1-1, with D hard to call. Germline V CDR1 and CDR2: WNHNN, SYGVQD (reference sequence). The CDR3 consists of 14 residues. The V end lost 4 bases, the J end lost 3 bases, and 12 bases lay between the germline ends. CDR3 bases: TGCGCCAGCAGTGTCAAGAATGAGGACACTGAAGCTTTCTTT. Translating it yields CASSVKNEDTEAFF.

This clonotype came up many times. The V call is TRBV2, the J call TRBJ2-7; D tentatively fits TRBD1 or TRBD2 (6 bases each). CDR1 is SNHLY, CDR2 FYNNEI, per germline. Trimming removed 11 bases from V and 0 bases from J, with 17 bases in between. CDR3 length: 14 amino acids. The DNA for the CDR3 is TGTGCCGGGGGCGGGAAGCGAAGCTCCTACGAGCAGTACTTC. Its protein is CAGGGKRSSYEQYF.

Remarks on this clonotype: This may arise from a read error, as a much more abundant clone is one base away. V gene TRBV20-1 combines with J gene TRBJ2-1; TRBD2 aligns across 10 bases. Germline-derived CDR1 and CDR2 are DFQATT and SNEGSKA (reference sequence). The CDR3 sequence is 15 residues long. The CDR3 sequence is CSTRGPAGGLDEQFF. The DNA for the CDR3 is TGCAGTACTAGAGGTCCAGCGGGGGGGCTGGATGAGCAGTTCTTC.

This clonotype has at least ten counts. The chain uses TRBV7-9 and TRBJ2-1; no definite D call. Trimming took off 4 bases at V and 0 bases at J, with 7 bases between the two ends. Germline V gives CDR1 SEHNR, CDR2 FQNEAQ (reference sequence). The CDR3 length is 14 residues. CDR3 loop: CASSSPGSYNEQFF. The CDR3 DNA sequence: TGTGCCAGCAGCTCGCCGGGCTCCTACAATGAGCAGTTCTTC.

This clonotype appeared many times. This chain links TRBV27 with TRBJ2-7; D is unclear. The germline gives CDR1 MNHEY, CDR2 SMNVEV (reference sequence). Trimming left V 8 bases short and J 6 bases short, with 8 bases between. This CDR3 has 10 residues. The CDR3 DNA reads TGTGCCAGCGGACGGACCGAGCAGTACTTC. It is translated as CASGRTEQYF.

This clonotype was seen repeatedly, ten times or more. The chain carries TRBV27 and TRBJ2-3; possibly TRBD1 for D (5 bases). The CDR3 has 14 amino acids. V dropped 2 bases and J dropped 6 bases, with 12 bases sitting between them. In germline, CDR1 is MNHEY, CDR2 SMNVEV (reference sequence). Here the CDR3 DNA reads TGTGCCAGCAGTTTACAAGCAGGGTGGGATACGCAGTATTTT. This translates into CASSLQAGWDTQYF.

This clonotype was counted at least ten times. This sequence joins TRBV29-1 and TRBJ2-5; no reliable D call. Trimming removed 4 bases at V and 1 base at J, with 4 bases between. The CDR3 runs 11 residues. Per the germline V gene, CDR1 is SQVTM and CDR2 is ANQGSEA. The CDR3 DNA reads TGCAGCGTTGTCCCCCAAGAGACCCAGTACTTC. It translates to CSVVPQETQYF.